Only a few counts were recorded for the clone carrying this T cell receptor (beta chain). Its target is not known. The record originates from a study of human T cells and chemical hapten exposure. Study details: Diphenylcyclopropenone doses were given weekly to the scalps of patients across the roughly 25-week study.

TCRdb reanalysed the RACE reads using MiXCR and keeps one entry per CDR3 protein. The profile shows 85,000 to 100,000 distinct CDR3 sequences, 8% to 13% of them singletons. Study-wide points: Alopecia in all donors means immunity may differ from healthy individuals. The formation of large CDR3 similarity clusters by expanded TCRs significantly exceeded that of controls. Sensitization with DPC brought no change to TCRs above 1 in 1000 in frequency.

Sample time point: patch test 2, 6 weeks after DPC sensitization. Treatment given: therapeutic diphenylcyclopropenone sensitization with weekly scalp DPC. The clonotype was recovered from a man between 40 and 49 years old with alopecia areata. Some clones in this sample may be carry-over from other donors' samples. The input for sequencing was whole blood, taken in connection with sensitization to the hapten diphenylcyclopropenone (DPC).

In DNA form, the CDR3 reads TGTGCTGGGGCTCGACCCAATGAGGAGACCCAGTACTTC. This encodes CAGARPNEETQYF. This chain links TRBV12-5 with TRBJ2-5; D may be TRBD1 (5 bases). The CDR3 extends over 13 amino acids. Trimming removed 11 bases from V and 5 bases from J, with 18 bases in between. Germline lookup yields CDR1 LGHNT and CDR2 FRNRAP.